This TCR beta chain was obtained from a study of T-cell memory formation after mild COVID-19. TCRdb independently ran MiXCR on the 5' RACE reads; one entry per CDR3 protein. This table holds a few hundred thousand distinct CDR3 sequences, under 30% found once. CDR1 and CDR2 from the germline V gene are DFQATT and SNEGSKA (reference sequence). This CDR3 contains 17 residues. V was pared by 0 bases and J by 0 bases, with 6 bases of the junction left unmatched. The J gene is TRBJ2-1, the V gene TRBV20-1; 9 nucleotides align to TRBD2. The receptor comes from an adult woman who had mild COVID-19 (a few samples of this study predate the infection). Cell type and time point are not known. Sequencing was performed on PBMCs or a T cell subset sorted from them (not recorded which). CDR3 sequence: CSARDSAGGNSYNEQFF. Written as DNA, the CDR3 is TGCAGTGCTAGAGATTCAGCGGGAGGAAACTCCTACAATGAGCAGTTCTTC.